The clone carrying this T cell receptor (beta chain) was counted ten times or more. The antigen is undetermined. The CDR3 regions of TCR beta were amplified from RNA transcripts. Using the HTBI primer set, a first-round RT-PCR was run on the TCR CDR3. TCRdb passed the multiplex PCR reads through MiXCR, listing each CDR3 protein once. The sample holds hundreds of thousands of distinct CDR3 sequences, 13% to 15% seen once. Losses at the gene ends were 6 bases for V and 0 bases for J; bases not matched to a gene: 5. This CDR3 spans 15 amino acids. The germline V gene has CDR1 SNHLY and CDR2 FYNNEI. The sample is drawn from a study of T cells in Graves' hyperthyroidism and ophthalmopathy. General study results and limits: Model-based prediction identified ophthalmopathy a median around 6.5 months prior to its onset. Ophthalmopathy and stable hyperthyroidism were separated by a 13 V-J model. Appearing also in blood were most of the thyroid clonotypes expanded above 0.001.

It was less than 13 ml of fresh peripheral blood that supplied the PBMCs. Sequences were obtained from blood. The chain is built from TRBV2 and TRBJ2-7; 10 bases are a match to TRBD1. The TCR originated in a woman aged 45-65 years with Graves' ophthalmopathy. The CDR3 nucleotides read TGTGCCAGCAGAACCGGGACAGGGGTCTCCTACGAGCAGTACTTC. Protein: CASRTGTGVSYEQYF.